This T cell receptor beta chain originates from a study of tumor-infiltrating lymphocytes in primary liver carcinoma (dated by TCRdb to between 2016 and 2019). About the study as a whole: The five patients, three men and two women aged 30 to 69 years, had hepatocellular carcinoma (four) or combined HCC and intrahepatic cholangiocarcinoma (one). TCRbeta repertoire sequencing, expression microarrays and whole-exome sequencing were combined in the study across five regions of each liver tumor, with adjacent normal tissue and blood also included. Repertoires from technical replicates were highly reproducible, with mean shared-clone rates approximately 0.88 and correlation coefficients above 0.98. Roughly 3.5 to 8 million productive TCRbeta reads were obtained per sample, and no significant difference in read depth was found between tissue types. A total of about 35 specimens from 5 patients underwent TCRbeta repertoire sequencing, comprising some 25 tumor regions, 5 adjacent noncancerous liver tissues and 5 peripheral blood samples. Tumors of the five patients were stage T1-T3 N0M0 with maximum diameters of roughly 4.2 to 11 cm. What the research found in general, with its limitations: Only a few patients were included in the study, and the authors note that the findings should be validated in a larger study. Bulk unsorted samples precluded comparing CD4+ and CD8+ T cell repertoires. Repertoire overlap was found to be higher between tumor regions (mean around 35%) than between tumor-adjacent (around 17%) or tumor-blood (about 15%) pairs, consistent with antigen-driven expansion. The top 250 clones made up a significantly larger repertoire fraction in tumors than in blood (p = 0.039). Because sequencing covered only the TCR beta chain and unpaired alpha chains were not captured, true repertoire diversity is likely underestimated.

In its sample, this clonotype was seen many times. The antigen it recognizes is unknown. The junction differs from germline at one of its ends, possibly a read error. Without any cell sorting, total RNA and DNA were co-extracted from about 20-30 mg of bulk tissue using the AllPrep DNA/RNA mini kit. Surgical resection was performed in China between November 2015 and early 2016 on four to six patients with histopathologically diagnosed primary liver carcinoma. At the time of sampling, the patients had chronic HBV infection and had not received any treatment. Fresh tumor and adjacent tissue pieces were bisected, with one half stored in RNAlater at -80 degrees C and the other half sent for histology. Reading from cysteine to phenylalanine, the CDR3 counts 16 amino acids. The DNA shown is the 48-base CDR3, in frame from base 1. CDR1 is given as MNHEY and CDR2 as SVGEGT, both from the germline V gene. Using a constant-region primer and ProtoScript II reverse transcriptase, TCRbeta-specific cDNA was reverse-transcribed from approximately 0.55 ug total RNA. Three nested multiplex PCR rounds, following a slightly modified ARM-PCR procedure, were used to build the TCRbeta libraries. The first two PCR rounds used multiplex TRBV1-TRBV30 forward primers with a Cbeta reverse primer, each for about 10 cycles. Sample barcodes and Illumina adapters were added in a final 25-cycle PCR using Deep VentR polymerase. Before sequencing, amplicons of 200-500 bp were purified from gel using a QIAquick gel extraction kit. The TCRbeta amplicons were sequenced with 250-bp paired-end reads on an Illumina HiSeq 2500. From the authors' description of their analysis: To recover full CDR3 sequences, reads were quality-trimmed using Trimmomatic v0.33 and paired reads were then merged using FLASH v1.2.11. V, D and J germline segments were assigned to the rearranged TCRbeta sequences by MiGEC v1.2.1b. Clonotype statistics and Shannon-Wiener diversity indices were calculated with VDJtools v1.0.0. Except for diversity analysis, only each sample's 250 most abundant clonotypes were used in subsequent analyses to reduce sampling bias. The public reads were reanalyzed by TCRdb: fastp trimming at Q25, MiXCR alignment, in-frame beta chains only. All rows with the same CDR3 protein become a single entry with the most common DNA and genes. These V and J calls originate from TCRdb's pipeline instead of the authors' own analysis. The sample table contains almost 45,000 distinct CDR3 sequences; only one count was recorded for around 75% of them. Around 41% of the sample is held by the ten biggest clonotypes.

The sequencing input was tumor-adjacent normal liver tissue. The sequence derives from a woman in her twenties or thirties with primary liver carcinoma and hepatitis B virus infection. The chain was built from TRBV6-2 or TRBV6-3 and TRBJ2-1; the D gene is perhaps TRBD1, from 5 matching bases. This receptor carries the CDR3 CANSEIPGHRVHEQFF. The DNA sequence reads TGTGCCAACAGTGAAATACCAGGGCATAGGGTCCATGAGCAGTTCTTC.